Listed here are 31 T cell receptor beta chains from one sample, sequenced in a study of blood T cell repertoires in COVID-19. The assay was immunoSEQ multiplex PCR, and TCRdb's table has in-frame clones only and misses some. Of around 100,000 clones in the sample, around 88% were seen once. Sequencing was performed on peripheral blood. These receptor sequences come from a human donor in a cohort sampled during active COVID-19.

V gene TRBV7-9 combines with J gene TRBJ2-5; 9 bases line up with TRBD2. V lost 5 bases to trimming and J lost 2 bases; unmatched junction nucleotides: 3. The CDR3 runs 14 residues. Germline V gene sequence: CDR1 SEHNR, CDR2 FQNEAQ (reference sequence). CDR3 protein: CASSPSGVQETQYF. Written as DNA, the CDR3 is TGTGCCAGCAGCCCTAGCGGGGTTCAAGAGACCCAGTACTTC.

This chain connects TRBV6-4 to TRBJ2-1; TRBD2 matches 8 bases. Germline values: CDR1 MRHNA, CDR2 SNTAGT. The CDR3 runs 16 residues. The trim removed 6 bases at V and 0 bases at J, leaving 7 bases unmatched. The CDR3 sequence: CASSGGGLSSYNEQFF. CDR3 coding DNA: TGTGCCAGCAGCGGGGGGGGGCTTAGCTCCTACAATGAGCAGTTCTTC.

The chain joins TRBV9 to TRBJ1-2; perhaps TRBD1 as D (6 bases). Germline V lookup: CDR1 SGDLS, CDR2 YYNGEE. The CDR3 is made up of 15 amino acids. With 7 bases removed from V and 3 bases from J, the gap between germline ends came to 19 bases. The CDR3 is CASSTSGQPDYGYTF. The DNA for the CDR3 is TGTGCCAGCTCCACGTCTGGACAGCCAGACTATGGCTACACCTTC.

CDR3 loop: CASSPFRLAGGPDTQYF. The CDR3, as DNA: TGTGCCAGCAGCCCCTTCCGACTAGCGGGAGGGCCAGATACGCAGTATTTT. The chain has TRBV11-2 and TRBJ2-3; 14 nucleotides align to TRBD2. The V gene end was trimmed by 5 bases and the J gene end by 4 bases; junction bases not matched to a gene: 8. Germline loops: CDR1 SGHAT, CDR2 FQNNGV. This CDR3 region has 17 residues.

V usage is TRBV30 and J usage is TRBJ2-3; 7 bases agree with TRBD1. Trimming removed 5 bases from V and 1 base from J; junction bases left unmatched: 9. This CDR3 spans 15 amino acids. In germline, CDR1 is GTSNPN, CDR2 SVGIG (reference sequence). This chain's CDR3 is CAWALTGSGTDTQYF. For the CDR3, the DNA is TGTGCCTGGGCCCTGACAGGGAGTGGCACAGATACGCAGTATTTT.

The chain joins TRBV7-2 to TRBJ2-5; D may be TRBD2 (6 bases). Trimming removed 5 bases from V and 3 bases from J, with 16 bases in between. Germline V gene sequence: CDR1 SGHTA, CDR2 FQGNSA. The CDR3 is 15 residues long. CDR3 bases: TGTGCCAGCAGCCACGGCGGGACGCACGAAGAGACCCAGTACTTC. Protein sequence: CASSHGGTHEETQYF.

The V and J genes are TRBV29-1 and TRBJ1-1; 9 bases align to TRBD1. Germline loops: CDR1 SQVTM, CDR2 ANQGSEA. The CDR3 is 17 residues long. V shed 2 bases, J shed 3 bases, and the junction held 13 bases outside the gene matches. CDR3 sequence: CSVETDRGRFLYTEAFF. The CDR3 DNA is TGCAGCGTTGAAACGGACAGGGGAAGATTTTTGTACACTGAAGCTTTCTTT. The variable domain in full, with the rest retrieved from reference TRBV29-1 and TRBJ1-1, is SAVISQKPSRDICQRGTSLTIQCQVDSQVTMMFWYRQQPGQSLTLIATANQGSEATYESGFVIDKFPISRPNLTFSTLTVSNMSPEDSSIYLCSVETDRGRFLYTEAFFGQGTRLTVV.

J is TRBJ2-5 and V is TRBV10-3, with D perhaps TRBD2 (6 bases). Per germline, CDR1 ENHRY and CDR2 SYGVKD. V was pared by 4 bases and J by 3 bases, with 9 bases between. The CDR3 covers 13 residues. CDR3 sequence (DNA): TGTGCCATCAGTGTCCCGGGAGAAGAGACCCAGTACTTC. It is translated as CAISVPGEETQYF.

The gene calls are TRBV27 and TRBJ2-2, with 8 bases aligning to TRBD1. Germline trimming cut 2 bases from V and 8 bases from J; bases unmatched to any gene: 10. Germline-derived CDR1 and CDR2 are MNHEY and SMNVEV (reference sequence). This CDR3 is 16 amino acids long. The CDR3 loop reads CASSLRGTGSRGELFF. Here the CDR3 DNA reads TGTGCCAGCAGTTTACGCGGGACAGGCTCCAGGGGGGAGCTGTTTTTT.

V gene TRBV11-2 combines with J gene TRBJ1-1; D possibly corresponds to TRBD1 (6 bases). This CDR3 is 17 amino acids long. The V end was cut by 3 bases, the J end by 4 bases, with 21 bases between. CDR1 and CDR2 (germline): SGHAT, FQNNGV. The chain's CDR3 is CASSLSTGRRVPTEAFF. The CDR3 DNA is TGTGCCAGCAGCTTGTCCACAGGGCGGCGGGTACCCACTGAAGCTTTCTTT.

The gene calls are TRBV4-1 and TRBJ2-7; 8 nucleotides align to TRBD1. Germline V gene data show CDR1 as MGHRA and CDR2 as YSYEKL. CDR3 size: 15 residues. J was trimmed by 3 bases and V by 4 bases; bases with no gene match: 8. DNA for the CDR3: TGCGCCAGCAGCCCCATAGGACAGGGAGACTACGAGCAGTACTTC. Translation gives CASSPIGQGDYEQYF.

The chain employs TRBV28 and TRBJ2-6; D not certain. CDR3 length: 15 amino acids. In germline, CDR1 is MDHEN, CDR2 SYDVKM. V lost 1 base and J 2 bases, leaving 6 bases between the germline ends. The CDR3 DNA reads as TGTGCCAGCAGTTTATCGGGTGCTGGGGCCAACGTCCTGACTTTC. Translation gives CASSLSGAGANVLTF.

V usage is TRBV27 and J usage is TRBJ2-2, with TRBD2 matching over 11 bases. Germline CDR1 is MNHEY and CDR2 is SMNVEV (reference sequence). This CDR3 is 18 amino acids long. J gave up 6 bases and V 3 bases, and 12 bases lay outside the gene matches. The CDR3 is CASSFPRTSGRFSGELFF. In DNA form, the CDR3 reads TGTGCCAGCAGTTTTCCCCGAACTAGCGGGAGATTCTCCGGGGAGCTGTTTTTT.

J is TRBJ2-1 and V is TRBV9; 14 bases map to TRBD2. The V and J ends lost 7 bases and 9 bases, in that order; junction bases with no gene match: 9. CDR1 and CDR2 from the germline V gene are SGDLS and YYNGEE. This CDR3 is built from 15 residues. Here the CDR3 DNA reads TGTGCCAGCTCTACGGGGACTAGCGGGAGTTTTGAGCAGTTCTTC. It codes for CASSTGTSGSFEQFF.

This chain links TRBV28 with TRBJ2-1; 8 bases align to TRBD2. Germline V gene sequence: CDR1 MDHEN, CDR2 SYDVKM. J lost 15 bases, V lost 2 bases, and 6 bases had no gene match. This CDR3 is 12 amino acids long. The CDR3 loop is CASSLIGRATFF. In nucleotides, the CDR3 is TGTGCCAGCAGTTTAATCGGGAGGGCCACGTTCTTC.

The CDR3 sequence: CAISDGSSYEQYF. CDR3 DNA sequence: TGTGCCATCAGTGATGGCAGCTCCTACGAGCAGTACTTC. V and J are TRBV10-3 and TRBJ2-7; no firm D call. The CDR3 runs to 13 residues. Trimming removed 3 bases from V and 0 bases from J, with 6 bases in between. The germline V gene encodes CDR1 ENHRY and CDR2 SYGVKD.

This chain uses TRBV7-9 with TRBJ2-2, with a weak D call TRBD2 (5 bases). Germline CDR1 SEHNR, CDR2 FQNEAQ (reference sequence). The germline V and J ends were trimmed by 8 bases and 0 bases, with 19 bases remaining between them. There are 17 residues in the CDR3. The CDR3 nucleotides read TGTGCCAGCGTCGCTAGCTCTTCTCTACCGAACACCGGGGAGCTGTTTTTT. Translation gives CASVASSSLPNTGELFF.

This clone was detected once. The rearrangement joins TRBV20-1 to TRBJ2-1; D is uncertain. The germline gives CDR1 DFQATT, CDR2 SNEGSKA (reference sequence). This CDR3 has 13 residues. V dropped 3 bases and J dropped 2 bases, with 8 bases sitting between them. The CDR3 nucleotides read TGCAGTGCTAGTGACTCTACCTACAATGAGCAGTTCTTC. Its translation: CSASDSTYNEQFF.

The V gene is TRBV27, the J gene TRBJ1-5; D gene uncertain. This CDR3 region has 12 residues. The germline gives CDR1 MNHEY, CDR2 SMNVEV (reference sequence). The V end lost 5 bases, the J end lost 4 bases, and 6 bases lay between the germline ends. The CDR3 is CASSTSNQPQHF. In DNA form, the CDR3 reads TGTGCCAGCAGTACGAGTAATCAGCCCCAGCATTTT.

The chain links TRBV7-2 to TRBJ2-7; 7 bases are a match to TRBD1. The length of the CDR3 is 15 residues. The trim removed 4 bases at V and 13 bases at J, leaving 19 bases unmatched. CDR1 SGHTA and CDR2 FQGNSA come from the germline V gene. CDR3 in DNA: TGTGCCAGCAGCTCATCCAATAACCCGGGACAGAAAGGCTACTTC. Translating gives CASSSSNNPGQKGYF.

This clone was recorded once. The chain has TRBV5-1 and TRBJ2-3; a possible D gene is TRBD2 (6 bases). CDR3 size: 13 residues. The V and J ends lost 4 bases and 3 bases respectively, with 9 bases between them. The germline V gene has CDR1 SGHRS and CDR2 YFSETQ. The DNA for the CDR3 is TGCGCCAGCAGCCCCGGGGGTACAGATACGCAGTATTTT. It encodes CASSPGGTDTQYF.

This rearrangement joins TRBV7-2 to TRBJ1-6; D remains unclear. V was cut by 1 base and J by 5 bases, with 6 bases left in between. This CDR3 is 14 amino acids long. CDR1 and CDR2 from the germline V gene are SGHTA and FQGNSA. CDR3 residues: CASSLGLNNSPLHF. In nucleotides, the CDR3 is TGTGCCAGCAGCTTAGGGCTTAATAATTCACCCCTCCACTTT. Drawing the rest from reference TRBV7-2 and TRBJ1-6, the complete variable domain is GAGVSQSPSNKVTEKGKDVELRCDPISGHTALYWYRQSLGQGLEFLIYFQGNSAPDKSGLPSDRFSAERTGGSVSTLTIQRTQQEDSAVYLCASSLGLNNSPLHFGNGTRLTVT.

The chain uses TRBV7-6 and TRBJ1-1; 10 positions match TRBD1. Germline V gives CDR1 SGHVS, CDR2 FNYEAQ. The CDR3 runs to 16 residues. The ends lost 1 base at V and 1 base at J; junction bases unmatched: 3. This CDR3 is CASSLGTGGSNTEAFF. The CDR3 DNA reads TGTGCCAGCAGCTTAGGGACAGGGGGTTCGAACACTGAAGCTTTCTTT. Filled out from reference TRBV7-6 and TRBJ1-1, the complete variable domain reads GAGVSQSPRYKVTKRGQDVALRCDPISGHVSLYWYRQALGQGPEFLTYFNYEAQQDKSGLPNDRFSAERPEGSISTLTIQRTEQRDSAMYRCASSLGTGGSNTEAFFGQGTRLTVV.

The V call is TRBV30, the J call TRBJ2-1; 10 nucleotides line up with TRBD2. The CDR3 runs to 18 residues. In germline, CDR1 is GTSNPN, CDR2 SVGIG (reference sequence). V gave up 0 bases and J gave up 2 bases; unmatched junction bases: 10. Written as DNA, the CDR3 is TGTGCCTGGAGTGTTTCCACCAGCGGGAGGGTTACCTACAATGAGCAGTTCTTC. It is translated as CAWSVSTSGRVTYNEQFF.

The genes are TRBV7-2 and TRBJ2-1; D may be TRBD1 (5 bases). Germline CDR1 SGHTA, CDR2 FQGNSA. V was shortened by 0 bases and J by 1 base, with 7 bases between the two germline ends. The CDR3 extends over 15 amino acids. CDR3 amino acids: CASSLARGSYNEQFF. CDR3 coding DNA: TGTGCCAGCAGCTTAGCTAGGGGTTCCTACAATGAGCAGTTCTTC.

The chain recombines TRBV29-1 with TRBJ2-7; 10 positions agree with TRBD2. With V trimmed by 4 bases and J by 0 bases, 6 bases remained unmatched. This CDR3 spans 15 amino acids. From germline, CDR1 is SQVTM and CDR2 ANQGSEA. The CDR3 here is CSVAPPSGSSYEQYF. In DNA, the CDR3 is TGCAGCGTTGCTCCCCCTAGCGGGAGCTCCTACGAGCAGTACTTC.

The chain links TRBV27 to TRBJ1-4, with 10 bases fitting TRBD1. Unmatched junction bases numbered 7, after V lost 5 bases and J lost 7 bases. The V gene's germline CDR1 is MNHEY and CDR2 SMNVEV (reference sequence). The CDR3 is 15 residues long. As DNA, the CDR3 is TGTGCCAGCAGTCCCCGACAGGGGGCAAGTGAAAAACTGTTTTTT. Residues: CASSPRQGASEKLFF.

The table lists this clone with a count of one. This chain uses TRBV28 with TRBJ2-5, with a weak D call TRBD2 (6 bases). The CDR3 extends over 15 amino acids. From germline, CDR1 is MDHEN and CDR2 SYDVKM. V lost 3 bases and J lost 2, with 13 bases in between. The CDR3 loop reads CASSFFIAGQETQYF. The DNA for the CDR3 is TGTGCCAGCAGTTTTTTTATTGCGGGGCAAGAGACCCAGTACTTC.

The rearrangement joins TRBV30 to TRBJ2-2, with TRBD1 as a possible D gene (6 bases). The V gene lost 4 bases and the J gene lost 3 bases, with 15 bases spanning the gap. This CDR3 region has 15 residues. Germline V gene data show CDR1 as GTSNPN and CDR2 as SVGIG (reference sequence). The CDR3 nucleotides are TGTGCCTGGAAACTGACAGGACAACACACCGGGGAGCTGTTTTTT. Translation: CAWKLTGQHTGELFF. Full variable domain (missing parts from reference TRBV30 and TRBJ2-2): SQTIHQWPATLVQPVGSPLSLECTVEGTSNPNLYWYRQAAGRGLQLLFYSVGIGQISSEVPQNLSASRPQDRQFILSSKKLLLSDSGFYLCAWKLTGQHTGELFFGEGSRLTVL.

CDR3 in amino acids: CASSPPITGELFF. CDR3 nucleotide sequence: TGCGCCAGCAGCCCCCCCATCACCGGGGAGCTGTTTTTT. The chain combines TRBV5-1 with TRBJ2-2, with D unclear. This CDR3 has 13 residues. Germline assignment: CDR1 SGHRS and CDR2 YFSETQ. Between the trimmed V and J ends, which lost 4 bases and 4 bases, there was a span of 8 bases.

This clone has just one count. The V call is TRBV18, the J call TRBJ1-3; possibly TRBD1 for D (5 bases). Per the germline V gene, CDR1 is KGHSH and CDR2 is LQKENI. Trimming took 1 base from V and 2 from J, leaving 9 bases between them. The CDR3 covers 15 residues. The CDR3 loop reads CASSPQGRPGNTIYF. The DNA for the CDR3 is TGTGCCAGCTCACCACAGGGGCGCCCTGGAAACACCATATATTTT.